This T cell receptor (beta chain) emerged from a study of T cell responses to AZD1222 COVID-19 vaccine. Study-level information: Second doses that came at about 4 or about 12 weeks were put together.

The CDR3 spans 12 residues. CDR1 is SQVTM, CDR2 ANQGSEA, per germline. Between the trimmed V and J ends, which lost 7 bases and 8 bases, there was a span of 17 bases. Broader study findings: The span of vaccine-associated CD4 TCRs extended across spike, with dominance at 160-218 and 743-854.

Points on this clone: Its antigen is still unknown.

This table comes from immunoSEQ multiplex PCR, and its TCRdb copy is limited to in-frame clones, with some not included. The sample lists about 97,000 clones, roughly nine tenths seen once, with 5% in the top ten. The gene calls are TRBV29-1 and TRBJ1-2, with no clear D. This receptor was taken from an adult in good health. The sample in question was peripheral blood, obtained on day 0 of AZD1222 vaccination. The CDR3 protein is CSAREPYRGYTF. The CDR3, as DNA: TGCAGCGCGCGAGAACCGTATAGGGGCTACACCTTC.